This T cell receptor beta chain was observed in a study of PD-L1 blockade in urothelial cancer. Across the study: Atezolizumab was started by patients in the mid-2010s at 1,200 mg intravenously every 3 weeks. The researchers analyzed blood 3 weeks (second dose) and 6 weeks after treatment start.

Clones were read by immunoSEQ multiplex PCR, and TCRdb kept only the in-frame ones, dropping some. The table lists fewer than 85,000 clones, 88% of them singletons, with around 11% in the top ten. Time point of the sample: peripheral blood 6 weeks after treatment start. CDR3 length: 14 amino acids. The germline gives CDR1 MGHDK, CDR2 SYGVNS. Trimming took off 5 bases at V and 4 bases at J, with 14 bases between the two ends. This sample comprised PBMCs, obtained around atezolizumab (anti-PD-L1) treatment. The receptor was isolated from a man in his fifties or sixties with urothelial cancer. V usage is TRBV25-1 and J usage is TRBJ1-1; maybe TRBD1 (6 bases). As DNA, the CDR3 is TGTGCCAGCAGTTTGAGGGGGACGAGCACTGAAGCTTTCTTT. Translating gives CASSLRGTSTEAFF. The entire variable domain, with the rest obtained from reference TRBV25-1 and TRBJ1-1, is as follows: EADIYQTPRYLVIGTGKKITLECSQTMGHDKMYWYQQDPGMELHLIHYSYGVNSTEKGDLSSESTVSRIRTEHFPLTLESARPSHTSQYLCASSLRGTSTEAFFGQGTRLTVV.